The sequence of this T cell receptor (beta chain) was determined in a study of T cell repertoires in cytomegalovirus infection. For the study at large: From public TCR beta signatures came an indication of both CMV infection and matching HLA type.

TCRdb independently ran MiXCR on the reads; one entry per CDR3 protein. Counted here are approximately 500,000 distinct CDR3 sequences, about 10% occurring once; the ten biggest clones make up about 9.4%. Sequencing used PBMCs. The sequence was obtained from a human donor in good health (CMV status not recorded). Some clones in this sample may be carry-over from other donors' samples.

The CDR3 DNA sequence: TGTGCCAGCAGCGTCCGGCAGGGTGACTACGAGCAGTACTTC. It translates to CASSVRQGDYEQYF. The V gene is TRBV9, the J gene TRBJ2-7; TRBD1 is a possible D gene (5 bases). Germline V lookup: CDR1 SGDLS, CDR2 YYNGEE. V lost 2 bases and J lost 3, with 12 bases in between. CDR3 length: 14 amino acids.